The 29 T cell receptor beta chains presented below share a single source sample, sequenced in a study of T cell responses to AZD1222 COVID-19 vaccine. Sequencing used immunoSEQ multiplex PCR; TCRdb keeps in-frame clones, though not all of them. The sample lists 150,000 to 200,000 clones, 85% to 90% occurring once. Sample: peripheral blood, taken on day 0 of AZD1222 vaccination. These receptor sequences come from an adult in good health.

J is TRBJ2-7 and V is TRBV11-3, with TRBD2 matching 7 bases. Trimming at V came to 4 bases and at J to 6 bases, leaving 6 bases not matched to a gene. CDR1 and CDR2 from the germline V gene are SGHNT and YENEEA. CDR3 length: 13 residues. The CDR3: CASSSKGRGEQYF. CDR3 nucleotides: TGTGCCAGCAGCTCCAAAGGGAGGGGCGAGCAGTACTTC. The full variable domain, with the rest looked up from reference TRBV11-3 and TRBJ2-7, is EAGVVQSPRYKIIEKKQPVAFWCNPISGHNTLYWYLQNLGQGPELLIRYENEEAVDDSQLPKDRFSAERLKGVDSTLKIQPAELGDSAVYLCASSSKGRGEQYFGPGTRLTVT.

The chain is built from TRBV4-3 and TRBJ2-2; 12 bases agree with TRBD2. The CDR3 extends over 17 amino acids. Trimming took 1 base from V and 4 from J; bases not matched to a gene: 4. Germline loops: CDR1 LGHNA, CDR2 YSLEER. CDR3 sequence (DNA): TGCGCCAGCAGCCAAGTCCTAGCGGGAGGGCTCACCGGGGAGCTGTTTTTT. Translating gives CASSQVLAGGLTGELFF.

This chain links TRBV5-1 with TRBJ1-1, with 11 bases fitting TRBD1. Germline loops: CDR1 SGHRS, CDR2 YFSETQ. The CDR3 is made up of 16 amino acids. V shed 7 bases, J shed 1 base, and the junction held 9 bases outside the gene matches. The CDR3 bases are TGCGCCAGCCGATCAACCGGGACAGGGGGGAACACTGAAGCTTTCTTT. Protein: CASRSTGTGGNTEAFF.

The chain combines TRBV5-1 with TRBJ1-1; 7 bases agree with TRBD1. The CDR3 is 14 amino acids. Germline-derived CDR1 and CDR2 are SGHRS and YFSETQ. Losses at the gene ends were 10 bases for V and 10 bases for J; bases not matched to a gene: 19. CDR3 in amino acids: CALTVGQDPPGAFF. Here the CDR3 DNA reads TGCGCCCTCACCGTAGGACAGGACCCCCCGGGAGCTTTCTTT.

The chain uses TRBV27 and TRBJ2-1, with unresolved D. From germline, CDR1 is MNHEY and CDR2 SMNVEV (reference sequence). Trimming left V 8 bases short and J 8 bases short, with 7 bases between. The CDR3 is made up of 10 amino acids. DNA of the CDR3: TGTGCCAGCGGTTCCCATGAGCAGTTCTTC. Its protein product is CASGSHEQFF.

The chain is built from TRBV6-4 and TRBJ2-3; 8 bases match TRBD1. The germline CDR1 and CDR2 sequences are MRHNA and SNTAGT. Trimming took 4 bases from V and 2 from J; bases not matched to a gene: 8. This CDR3 comprises 16 residues. The CDR3 here is CASSADRGYDTDTQYF. The CDR3, as DNA: TGTGCCAGCAGTGCCGACAGGGGATACGACACAGATACGCAGTATTTT.

This sequence joins TRBV9 and TRBJ2-1, with a tentative D call TRBD1 (5 bases). This CDR3 is 16 amino acids long. Per the germline V gene, CDR1 is SGDLS and CDR2 is YYNGEE. V was cut by 4 bases and J by 5 bases, with 19 bases left in between. The CDR3 loop is CASSPRRGLVDNEQFF. In DNA form, the CDR3 reads TGTGCCAGCAGCCCTAGAAGGGGCTTAGTGGACAATGAGCAGTTCTTC.

The genes are TRBV15 and TRBJ1-2, with D perhaps TRBD1 (5 bases). Germline V gene sequence: CDR1 LNHNV, CDR2 YYDKDF (reference sequence). CDR3 length equals 14 residues. Trimming removed 4 bases at V and 2 bases at J, with 11 bases between. CDR3 DNA sequence: TGTGCCACCAGCAAGGCGCAGGGAAACTATGGCTACACCTTC. Its protein is CATSKAQGNYGYTF.

The V call is TRBV6-4, the J call TRBJ1-1, with a possible D match to TRBD1 (5 bases). Germline-derived CDR1 and CDR2 are MRHNA and SNTAGT. V dropped 6 bases and J dropped 4 bases, with 15 bases sitting between them. The CDR3 has 14 residues. The CDR3 loop is CASRLRGYGTEAFF. The CDR3 bases are TGTGCCAGCAGATTGAGGGGTTACGGCACTGAAGCTTTCTTT.

This clone was recorded only once. The V and J genes are TRBV13 and TRBJ1-2; no clear D gene. Germline V gene sequence: CDR1 PRHDT, CDR2 FYEKMQ (reference sequence). This CDR3 is built from 16 residues. The ends were cut back, 3 bases at V and 0 bases at J, with 14 bases in the middle. CDR3 sequence: CASSLGPASSNYGYTF. DNA for the CDR3: TGTGCCAGCAGCTTGGGTCCCGCTTCTTCTAACTATGGCTACACCTTC.

This clone was counted only a few times. CDR3 region: CASSLRPQGGTYGYTF. Written as DNA, the CDR3 is TGTGCCAGCAGCCTCAGGCCGCAGGGGGGAACCTATGGCTACACCTTC. The V and J genes are TRBV7-2 and TRBJ1-2; 7 positions match TRBD1. The CDR3 totals 16 residues. Unmatched junction bases numbered 13, after V lost 5 bases and J lost 4 bases. The germline V gene encodes CDR1 SGHTA and CDR2 FQGNSA.

The genes are TRBV7-2 and TRBJ1-2, with unresolved D. This CDR3 has 14 amino acids. V gave up 6 bases and J gave up 2 bases, with 13 bases separating them. The germline CDR1 and CDR2 sequences are SGHTA and FQGNSA. The chain's CDR3 is CASRADGRNYGYTF. The CDR3 bases are TGTGCCAGCAGGGCGGACGGGAGAAACTATGGCTACACCTTC.

The J gene is TRBJ1-1, the V gene TRBV5-1, with TRBD1 matching over 7 bases. With V trimmed by 4 bases and J by 3 bases, 9 bases remained unmatched. The germline CDR1 and CDR2 sequences are SGHRS and YFSETQ. The CDR3 is 15 residues long. CDR3 protein: CASSLRQGGDTEAFF. The CDR3 nucleotides read TGCGCCAGCAGCCTAAGACAGGGTGGGGACACTGAAGCTTTCTTT.

The chain is built from TRBV28 and TRBJ1-1, with unresolved D. The CDR3 totals 14 residues. Trimming shortened V by 6 bases and J by 1 base, and 12 bases separated the two germline ends. Germline CDR1 is MDHEN and CDR2 is SYDVKM. In DNA, the CDR3 is TGTGCCAGCAGCATAACCGTTACGAACACTGAAGCTTTCTTT. Translated: CASSITVTNTEAFF.

The rearrangement links TRBV12-3 or TRBV12-4 to TRBJ1-1; D uncertain. V shed 8 bases and J shed 1 base, with 5 bases lying between them. The CDR3 covers 11 residues. The CDR3 sequence: CASVRNTEAFF. CDR3 nucleotides: TGTGCCAGCGTTCGGAACACTGAAGCTTTCTTT.

This rearrangement joins TRBV7-9 to TRBJ2-1; 10 nucleotides align to TRBD1. V shed 5 bases, J shed 8 bases, and the junction held 12 bases outside the gene matches. This CDR3 region has 16 residues. The germline V gene encodes CDR1 SEHNR and CDR2 FQNEAQ (reference sequence). The CDR3 DNA reads as TGTGCCAGCAGCAAAACCGGGACAGGGGTTAGGGATGAGCAGTTCTTC. Protein sequence: CASSKTGTGVRDEQFF.

Worth noting for this clone: Within the sample, other DNA sequences also encode this same CDR3. The chain carries TRBV11-2 and TRBJ2-5; D call uncertain. Germline V gene lookup returns CDR1 SGHAT and CDR2 FQNNGV. The CDR3 spans 11 residues. The V end lost 1 base, the J end lost 5 bases, and 2 bases lay between the germline ends. CDR3 in amino acids: CASSLGETQYF. Here the CDR3 DNA reads TGTGCCAGCAGCTTAGGCGAGACCCAGTACTTC.

In DNA, the CDR3 is TGTGCCAGCAGACGGACTAGCGGGACGCTCAAAAGTACCTACGAGCAGTACTTC. Amino acid sequence: CASRRTSGTLKSTYEQYF. The V gene is TRBV11-3, the J gene TRBJ2-7; 12 bases are a match to TRBD2. Germline V gives CDR1 SGHNT, CDR2 YENEEA. With V trimmed by 6 bases and J by 2 bases, 14 bases remained unmatched. The CDR3 extends over 18 amino acids.

The gene calls are TRBV30 and TRBJ1-1; 9 bases agree with TRBD1. The CDR3 loop spans 13 amino acids. Germline loops: CDR1 GTSNPN, CDR2 SVGIG (reference sequence). V shed 3 bases, J shed 2 bases, and the junction held 1 base outside the gene matches. Here the CDR3 DNA reads TGTGCCTGGAGGGGACAGGGCAACACTGAAGCTTTCTTT. It yields the protein CAWRGQGNTEAFF. The variable domain in full, completed from reference TRBV30 and TRBJ1-1, reads SQTIHQWPATLVQPVGSPLSLECTVEGTSNPNLYWYRQAAGRGLQLLFYSVGIGQISSEVPQNLSASRPQDRQFILSSKKLLLSDSGFYLCAWRGQGNTEAFFGQGTRLTVV.

The V call is TRBV4-3, the J call TRBJ2-1; D might be TRBD2 (6 bases). The CDR3 sequence is 15 residues long. Trimming removed 0 bases from V and 6 bases from J, with 12 bases in between. CDR1 is LGHNA and CDR2 is YSLEER in the germline V gene. In nucleotides, the CDR3 is TGCGCCAGCAGCCAAGATTGGAGGGGAGGCAATGAGCAGTTCTTC. Protein product: CASSQDWRGGNEQFF.

The sample holds one count of this clone. The chain couples TRBV30 to TRBJ2-5; 8 positions agree with TRBD2. CDR3 size: 16 residues. V trimming: 3 bases; J trimming: 0 bases; junction bases outside the gene matches: 9. CDR1 is GTSNPN and CDR2 is SVGIG in the germline V gene (reference sequence). The CDR3 DNA reads as TGTGCCTGGAGCTGGAGCGGGAGCTCGTACCAAGAGACCCAGTACTTC. This codes for CAWSWSGSSYQETQYF.

This clone has only a few counts. This sequence joins TRBV7-8 and TRBJ1-2; D unresolved. CDR1 is SGHVS and CDR2 is FQNEAQ in the germline V gene. Between the trimmed V and J ends, which lost 6 bases and 8 bases, there was a span of 13 bases. The CDR3 totals 12 residues. CDR3 region: CASSHRSGGYTF. CDR3 coding DNA: TGTGCCAGCAGTCATCGCAGCGGGGGCTACACCTTC.

The chain couples TRBV5-4 to TRBJ2-1; 7 bases are shared with TRBD1. The CDR3 runs to 15 residues. Germline CDR1 is SGHNT and CDR2 is YYREEE (reference sequence). J lost 5 bases, V lost 4 bases, and 9 bases had no gene match. The CDR3 nucleotides read TGTGCCAGCAGCCCGTGGGGACAGAGTAACAATGAGCAGTTCTTC. Amino acids: CASSPWGQSNNEQFF.

This clone has a single count. The chain carries TRBV2 and TRBJ2-5; 10 bases are a match to TRBD2. This CDR3 is built from 13 residues. V dropped 6 bases and J dropped 5; count of bases not matched to a gene: 3. From germline, CDR1 is SNHLY and CDR2 FYNNEI. The CDR3 protein is CASRLLAGETQYF. The CDR3 region has the DNA TGTGCCAGCAGACTACTAGCGGGGGAGACCCAGTACTTC.

The V gene is TRBV6-6, the J gene TRBJ1-3; D is uncertain. This CDR3 is built from 14 residues. The germline CDR1 and CDR2 sequences are MNHNY and SVGAGI (reference sequence). With 6 bases removed from V and 4 bases from J, the gap between germline ends came to 13 bases. The CDR3 sequence is CASSAQDVGNTIYF. DNA for the CDR3: TGTGCCAGCAGCGCTCAGGACGTAGGAAACACCATATATTTT.

The CDR3: CASSYLAGESRGAFF. CDR3 DNA: TGTGCCAGTAGTTATTTGGCAGGGGAAAGCCGGGGAGCTTTCTTT. V usage is TRBV19 and J usage is TRBJ1-1; D might be TRBD1 (6 bases). CDR3 length: 15 residues. V was clipped by 5 bases and J by 10 bases, with 23 bases between them. CDR1 is LNHDA and CDR2 is SQIVND in the germline V gene (reference sequence).

This clone was observed a few times. The genes are TRBV5-8 and TRBJ1-2; D may be TRBD1 (6 bases). The germline V gene encodes CDR1 SGHTS and CDR2 YDEGEE. V was clipped by 2 bases and J by 3 bases, with 17 bases between them. The CDR3 length is 16 residues. CDR3 loop: CASSFGGSWDDYGYTF. DNA for the CDR3: TGTGCCAGCAGCTTCGGGGGCAGTTGGGATGACTATGGCTACACCTTC.

The CDR3 loop is CASSESKGTGSYNEQFF. The CDR3 DNA reads TGCGCCAGCAGTGAGTCGAAAGGGACAGGGTCCTACAATGAGCAGTTCTTC. The rearrangement uses TRBV10-1 and TRBJ2-1; 9 bases fit TRBD1. From germline, CDR1 is WNHNN and CDR2 SYGVQD (reference sequence). V dropped 0 bases and J dropped 1; count of bases not matched to a gene: 4. The CDR3 loop spans 17 amino acids.

The chain employs TRBV28 and TRBJ1-1; D not certain. V lost 4 bases, J lost 11 bases, and 14 bases lay in between. The germline CDR1 and CDR2 sequences are MDHEN and SYDVKM. This CDR3 has 12 amino acids. CDR3 sequence: CASSSRLVPAFF. The CDR3 DNA reads TGTGCCAGCAGTTCCCGACTCGTACCGGCTTTCTTT.